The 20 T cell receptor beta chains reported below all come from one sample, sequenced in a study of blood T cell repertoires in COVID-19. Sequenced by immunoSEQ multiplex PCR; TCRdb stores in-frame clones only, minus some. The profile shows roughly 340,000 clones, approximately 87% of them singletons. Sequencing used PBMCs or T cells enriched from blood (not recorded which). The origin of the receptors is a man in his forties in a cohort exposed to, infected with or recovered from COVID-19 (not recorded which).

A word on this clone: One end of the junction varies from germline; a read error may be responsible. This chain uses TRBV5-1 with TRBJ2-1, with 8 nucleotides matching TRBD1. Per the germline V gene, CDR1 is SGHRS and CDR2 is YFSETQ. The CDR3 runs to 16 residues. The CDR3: CANSLVPGQGLDEQFF. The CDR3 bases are TGCGCCAACAGCTTGGTCCCCGGACAGGGATTAGATGAGCAGTTCTTC.

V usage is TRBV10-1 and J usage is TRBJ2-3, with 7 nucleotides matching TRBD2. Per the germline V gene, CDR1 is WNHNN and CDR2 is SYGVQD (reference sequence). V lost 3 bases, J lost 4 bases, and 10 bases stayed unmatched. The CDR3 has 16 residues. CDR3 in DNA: TGCGCCAGCAGTGATCAGATCTCGGGAGGTTCAGATACGCAGTATTTT. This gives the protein CASSDQISGGSDTQYF.

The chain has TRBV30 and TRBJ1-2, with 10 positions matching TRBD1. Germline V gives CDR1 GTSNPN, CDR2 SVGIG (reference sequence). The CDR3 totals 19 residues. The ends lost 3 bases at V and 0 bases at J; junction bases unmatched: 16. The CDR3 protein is CAWRGQGSLWQRSNYGYTF. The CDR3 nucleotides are TGTGCCTGGAGGGGACAGGGGAGTCTATGGCAACGATCTAACTATGGCTACACCTTC.

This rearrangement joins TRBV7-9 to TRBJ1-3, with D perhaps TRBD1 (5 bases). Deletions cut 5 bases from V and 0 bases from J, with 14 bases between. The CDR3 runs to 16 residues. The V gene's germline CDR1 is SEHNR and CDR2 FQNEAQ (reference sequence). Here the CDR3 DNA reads TGTGCCAGCAGCCCCGACAGTCCTGGCTCTGGAAACACCATATATTTT. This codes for CASSPDSPGSGNTIYF.

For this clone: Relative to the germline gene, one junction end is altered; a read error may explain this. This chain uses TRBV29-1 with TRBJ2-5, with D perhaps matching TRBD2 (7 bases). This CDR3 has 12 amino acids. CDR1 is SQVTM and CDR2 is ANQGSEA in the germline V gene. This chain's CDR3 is CSVDGGQGTQYF. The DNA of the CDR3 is TGCAGCGTCGACGGGGGGCAAGGGACCCAGTACTTC. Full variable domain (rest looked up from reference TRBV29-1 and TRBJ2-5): SAVISQKPSRDICQRGTSLTIQCQVDSQVTMMFWYRQQPGQSLTLIATANQGSEATYESGFVIDKFPISRPNLTFSTLTVSNMSPEDSSIYLCSVDGGQGTQYFGPGTRLLVL.

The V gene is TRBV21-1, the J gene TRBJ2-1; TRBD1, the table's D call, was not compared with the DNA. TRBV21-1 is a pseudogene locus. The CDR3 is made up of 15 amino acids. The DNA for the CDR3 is TGTGCCAGCAGCAAATATGGGCAGATTTACAATGAGCAGTTCTTC. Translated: CASSKYGQIYNEQFF.

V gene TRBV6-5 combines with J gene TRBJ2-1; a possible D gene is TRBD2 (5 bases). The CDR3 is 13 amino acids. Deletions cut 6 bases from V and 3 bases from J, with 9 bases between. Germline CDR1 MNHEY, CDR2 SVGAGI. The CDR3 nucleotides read TGTGCCAGCAGAGGGAGACGCTACAATGAGCAGTTCTTC. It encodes CASRGRRYNEQFF.

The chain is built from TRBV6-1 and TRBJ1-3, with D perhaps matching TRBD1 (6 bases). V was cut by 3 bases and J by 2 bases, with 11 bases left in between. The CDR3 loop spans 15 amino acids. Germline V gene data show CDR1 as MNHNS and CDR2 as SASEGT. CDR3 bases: TGTGCCAGCAGTGATTGGTACAGGGCTGGAAACACCATATATTTT. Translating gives CASSDWYRAGNTIYF.

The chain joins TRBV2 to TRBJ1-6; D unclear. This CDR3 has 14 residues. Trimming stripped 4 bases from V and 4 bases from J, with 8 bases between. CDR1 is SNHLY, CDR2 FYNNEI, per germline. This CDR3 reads CASSVEGYNSPLHF. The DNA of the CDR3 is TGTGCCAGCAGTGTGGAGGGATATAATTCACCCCTCCACTTT. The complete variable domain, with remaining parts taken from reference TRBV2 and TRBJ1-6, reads EPEVTQTPSHQVTQMGQEVILRCVPISNHLYFYWYRQILGQKVEFLVSFYNNEISEKSEIFDDQFSVERPDGSNFTLKIRSTKLEDSAMYFCASSVEGYNSPLHFGNGTRLTVT.

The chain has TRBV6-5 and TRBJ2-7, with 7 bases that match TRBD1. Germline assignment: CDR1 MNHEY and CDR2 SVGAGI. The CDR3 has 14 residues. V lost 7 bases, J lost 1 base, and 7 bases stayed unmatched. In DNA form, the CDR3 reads TGTGCCAGCATCACCCCGGGACAGTCCTACGAGCAGTACTTC. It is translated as CASITPGQSYEQYF.

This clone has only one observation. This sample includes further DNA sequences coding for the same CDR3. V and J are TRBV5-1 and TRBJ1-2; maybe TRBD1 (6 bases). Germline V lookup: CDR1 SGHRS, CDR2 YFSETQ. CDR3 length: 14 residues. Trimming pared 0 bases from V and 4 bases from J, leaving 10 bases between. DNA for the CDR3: TGCGCCAGCAGCTTGGGGGGGCGCATCTATGGCTACACCTTC. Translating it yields CASSLGGRIYGYTF.

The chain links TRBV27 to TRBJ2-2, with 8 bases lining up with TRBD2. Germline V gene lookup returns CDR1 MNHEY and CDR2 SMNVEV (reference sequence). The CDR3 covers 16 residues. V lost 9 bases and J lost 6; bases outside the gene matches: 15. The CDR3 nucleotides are TGTGCCAGGTTCCCTCCGGGACTAGTGCAGTCCGGGGAGCTGTTTTTT. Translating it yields CARFPPGLVQSGELFF.

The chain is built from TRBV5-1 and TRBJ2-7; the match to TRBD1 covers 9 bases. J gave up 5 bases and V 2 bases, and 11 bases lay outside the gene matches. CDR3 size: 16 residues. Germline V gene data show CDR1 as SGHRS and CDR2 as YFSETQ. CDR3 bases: TGCGCCAGCAGCTTCTTTCAGGGACAGGGTCCAAACGAGCAGTACTTC. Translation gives CASSFFQGQGPNEQYF.

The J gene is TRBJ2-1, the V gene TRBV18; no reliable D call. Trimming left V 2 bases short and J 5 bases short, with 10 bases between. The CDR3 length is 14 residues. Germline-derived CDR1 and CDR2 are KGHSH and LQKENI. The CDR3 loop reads CASSPTRHNNEQFF. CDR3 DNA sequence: TGTGCCAGCTCACCAACGAGGCACAACAATGAGCAGTTCTTC.

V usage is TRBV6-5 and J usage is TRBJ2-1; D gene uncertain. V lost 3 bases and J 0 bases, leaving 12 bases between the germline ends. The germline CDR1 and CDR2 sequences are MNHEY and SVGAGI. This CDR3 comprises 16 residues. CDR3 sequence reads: CASSYGMRSSYNEQFF. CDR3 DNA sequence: TGTGCCAGCAGTTATGGTATGCGGAGCTCCTACAATGAGCAGTTCTTC.

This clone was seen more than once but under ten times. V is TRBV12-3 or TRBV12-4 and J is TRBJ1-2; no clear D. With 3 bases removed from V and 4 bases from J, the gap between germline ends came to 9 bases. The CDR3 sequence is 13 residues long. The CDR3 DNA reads TGTGCCAGCAGTTTCGGCAGGTTCTATGGCTACACCTTC. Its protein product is CASSFGRFYGYTF.

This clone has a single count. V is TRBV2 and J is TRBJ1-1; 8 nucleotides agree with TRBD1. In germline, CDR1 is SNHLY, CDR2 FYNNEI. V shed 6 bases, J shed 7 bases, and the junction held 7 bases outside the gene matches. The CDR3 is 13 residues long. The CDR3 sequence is CASSGQGNVEAFF. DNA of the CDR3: TGTGCCAGCAGCGGACAGGGAAATGTTGAAGCTTTCTTT.

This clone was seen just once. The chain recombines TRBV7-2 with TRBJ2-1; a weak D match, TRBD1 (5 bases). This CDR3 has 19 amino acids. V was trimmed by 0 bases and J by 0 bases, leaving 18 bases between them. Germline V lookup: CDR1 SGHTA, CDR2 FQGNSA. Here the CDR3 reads CASSLALAGRTSSYNEQFF. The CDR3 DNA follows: TGTGCCAGCAGCTTAGCATTAGCCGGCAGGACAAGCTCCTACAATGAGCAGTTCTTC.

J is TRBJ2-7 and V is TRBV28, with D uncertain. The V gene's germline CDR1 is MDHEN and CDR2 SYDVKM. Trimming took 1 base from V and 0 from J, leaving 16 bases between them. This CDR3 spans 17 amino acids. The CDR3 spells CASSLFPRTVTSYEQYF. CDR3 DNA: TGTGCCAGCAGTTTATTCCCCAGAACAGTTACCTCCTACGAGCAGTACTTC.

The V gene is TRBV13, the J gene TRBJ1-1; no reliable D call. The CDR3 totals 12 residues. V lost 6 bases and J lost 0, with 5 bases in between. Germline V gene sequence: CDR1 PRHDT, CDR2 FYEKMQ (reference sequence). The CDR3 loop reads CASRRVNTEAFF. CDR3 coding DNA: TGTGCCAGCAGACGCGTGAACACTGAAGCTTTCTTT.